The 21 T cell receptor beta chains listed next were all sequenced from one sample in a study of human T cells and chemical hapten exposure. Time point defined: patch test 3, about 24 weeks after DPC sensitization. Treatment described: therapeutic diphenylcyclopropenone sensitization with weekly scalp DPC. Blood, whole and unfractionated, served as the source for total RNA extraction. TCRdb passed the RACE reads through MiXCR, listing each CDR3 protein once. The sample consists of about 39,000 distinct CDR3 sequences, approximately 12% of them appearing once. Here the sequenced sample was whole blood, taken in connection with sensitization to the hapten diphenylcyclopropenone (DPC). The receptors shown here come from a woman aged 40 to 50 with alopecia areata. Some clones in this sample may be carry-over from other donors' samples.

This clonotype was counted ten times or more. This chain connects TRBV7-9 to TRBJ2-2; possible D gene TRBD1, 6 bases. This CDR3 spans 15 amino acids. Germline CDR1 is SEHNR and CDR2 is FQNEAQ (reference sequence). V was cut by 5 bases and J by 4 bases, with 14 bases left in between. CDR3 in amino acids: CASSPQGRGTGELFF. Written as DNA, the CDR3 is TGTGCCAGCAGCCCACAGGGTCGGGGCACCGGGGAGCTGTTTTTT.

This clonotype was picked up many times. The rearrangement uses TRBV6-2 or TRBV6-3 and TRBJ2-1; 9 nucleotides line up with TRBD2. The germline V gene has CDR1 MNHEY and CDR2 SVGEGT. The CDR3 consists of 15 residues. V shed 6 bases and J 4 bases; nucleotides not matched to a gene: 7. Written as DNA, the CDR3 is TGTGCCAGCAGCTCAGCCCTAGCGGGGTACAATGAGCAGTTCTTC. Its protein product is CASSSALAGYNEQFF.

The rearrangement joins TRBV5-4 to TRBJ2-1; 7 bases line up with TRBD2. The germline V gene has CDR1 SGHNT and CDR2 YYREEE (reference sequence). J lost 0 bases, V lost 3 bases, and 9 bases had no gene match. The CDR3 extends over 17 amino acids. The CDR3 sequence: CASSSPSLAVSYNEQFF. CDR3 nucleotides: TGTGCCAGCAGCTCTCCTTCCCTAGCGGTCTCCTACAATGAGCAGTTCTTC.

This clonotype was recorded at least ten times. This chain connects TRBV20-1 to TRBJ1-5, with 7 bases that match TRBD1. CDR1 DFQATT and CDR2 SNEGSKA come from the germline V gene (reference sequence). The CDR3 covers 16 residues. J lost 2 bases, V lost 0 bases, and 7 bases had no gene match. CDR3 bases: TGCAGTGCTAGAGATTACAGGGGTTTCGGCAATCAGCCCCAGCATTTT. It is translated as CSARDYRGFGNQPQHF.

The chain combines TRBV7-2 with TRBJ1-2; no firm D call. Germline CDR1 is SGHTA and CDR2 is FQGNSA. The CDR3 has 15 residues. V lost 5 bases to trimming and J lost 8 bases, with 21 bases between them. The chain's CDR3 is CASSPRGGKGGGYTF. In DNA, the CDR3 is TGTGCCAGCAGCCCCCGAGGAGGAAAGGGAGGCGGCTACACCTTC.

This chain links TRBV20-1 with TRBJ2-7, with D unclear. CDR1 is DFQATT, CDR2 SNEGSKA, per germline (reference sequence). CDR3 length: 15 amino acids. The ends were cut back, 0 bases at V and 2 bases at J, with 14 bases in the middle. CDR3 DNA sequence: TGCAGTGCTAGAGAGTTGCACAGCCTACCCTACGAGCAGTACTTC. It codes for CSARELHSLPYEQYF.

This clonotype appeared a few times. V and J are TRBV11-2 and TRBJ1-1, with D possibly TRBD1 on 6 matching bases. V lost 5 bases, J lost 4 bases, and 14 bases lay in between. Per the germline V gene, CDR1 is SGHAT and CDR2 is FQNNGV. This CDR3 spans 14 amino acids. DNA for the CDR3: TGTGCCAGCAGCCCACAGGGAGGAGGCACTGAAGCTTTCTTT. Translating it yields CASSPQGGGTEAFF. Drawing the rest from reference TRBV11-2 and TRBJ1-1, the complete variable domain is EAGVAQSPRYKIIEKRQSVAFWCNPISGHATLYWYQQILGQGPKLLIQFQNNGVVDDSQLPKDRFSAERLKGVDSTLKIQPAKLEDSAVYLCASSPQGGGTEAFFGQGTRLTVV.

This clonotype turned up a few times. V gene TRBV27 combines with J gene TRBJ2-7, with D maybe TRBD2 (6 bases). Trimming left V 8 bases short and J 2 bases short, with 16 bases between. This CDR3 has 14 residues. The germline CDR1 and CDR2 sequences are MNHEY and SMNVEV (reference sequence). As DNA, the CDR3 is TGTGCCAGCGCCGTATCGGAGGGGCCCTACGAGCAGTACTTC. This translates into CASAVSEGPYEQYF.

The rearrangement links TRBV4-2 to TRBJ1-3, with 7 bases aligning to TRBD1. The V gene's germline CDR1 is LGHNA and CDR2 YNFKEQ. The CDR3 runs 17 residues. V dropped 0 bases and J dropped 4; count of bases not matched to a gene: 9. The CDR3 here is CASSQEQDREFGNTIYF. CDR3 DNA: TGTGCCAGCAGCCAAGAGCAAGACAGGGAATTCGGAAACACCATATATTTT.

This clonotype was counted at least ten times. The chain employs TRBV29-1 and TRBJ2-1, with 7 bases that match TRBD1. The CDR3 length is 12 residues. V trimming: 7 bases; J trimming: 10 bases; junction bases outside the gene matches: 10. Germline CDR1 SQVTM, CDR2 ANQGSEA. CDR3 protein: CSATLTGEEQFF. The CDR3 DNA follows: TGCAGCGCTACATTAACAGGGGAGGAGCAGTTCTTC.

The chain employs TRBV11-2 and TRBJ2-5, with 10 bases aligning to TRBD1. With 5 bases clipped from V and 6 bases from J, the junction kept 6 bases outside the gene matches. The CDR3 covers 14 residues. Germline CDR1 is SGHAT and CDR2 is FQNNGV. CDR3 region: CASSPKGQGKTQYF. As DNA, the CDR3 is TGTGCCAGCAGCCCTAAGGGACAGGGGAAGACCCAGTACTTC.

This clonotype was observed at least ten times. This chain connects TRBV11-2 to TRBJ2-2; D unclear. Germline V gene lookup returns CDR1 SGHAT and CDR2 FQNNGV. The V end was cut by 0 bases, the J end by 5 bases, with 7 bases between. The CDR3 has 14 amino acids. CDR3: CASSLEVPTGELFF. CDR3 DNA: TGTGCCAGCAGCTTAGAAGTCCCTACCGGGGAGCTGTTTTTT. Variable domain in full (rest from reference TRBV11-2 and TRBJ2-2): EAGVAQSPRYKIIEKRQSVAFWCNPISGHATLYWYQQILGQGPKLLIQFQNNGVVDDSQLPKDRFSAERLKGVDSTLKIQPAKLEDSAVYLCASSLEVPTGELFFGEGSRLTVL.

This sequence joins TRBV7-9 and TRBJ2-2, with D uncertain. The CDR3 extends over 13 amino acids. Germline V gene lookup returns CDR1 SEHNR and CDR2 FQNEAQ (reference sequence). The ends were cut back, 2 bases at V and 6 bases at J, with 7 bases in the middle. The CDR3 loop is CASSLPSSGELFF. CDR3 in DNA: TGTGCCAGCAGCTTACCGAGTTCCGGGGAGCTGTTTTTT.

The chain couples TRBV7-2 to TRBJ1-4; D remains ambiguous. The V end lost 2 bases, the J end lost 7 bases, and 11 bases lay between the germline ends. Germline CDR1 is SGHTA and CDR2 is FQGNSA. The CDR3 length is 14 residues. The DNA for the CDR3 is TGTGCCAGCAGCTTATATCCGAGTGGTGAAAAACTGTTTTTT. Protein product: CASSLYPSGEKLFF.

This rearrangement joins TRBV18 to TRBJ1-1; D is unclear. Germline CDR1 KGHSH, CDR2 LQKENI. V lost 5 bases and J 2 bases, leaving 15 bases between the germline ends. The CDR3 has 15 amino acids. The CDR3 coding sequence is TGTGCCAGCTCATCATCTACCCTAGGCAACACTGAAGCTTTCTTT. This codes for CASSSSTLGNTEAFF.

This clonotype occurred a few times. In nucleotides, the CDR3 is TGTGCCAGTCGATCGGATGGTATTGGAAACACCATATATTTT. Residues: CASRSDGIGNTIYF. V usage is TRBV19 and J usage is TRBJ1-3; D not certain. This CDR3 has 14 amino acids. Looked up from germline, CDR1 is LNHDA and CDR2 is SQIVND (reference sequence). V was shortened by 8 bases and J by 3 bases, with 14 bases between the two germline ends.

This clonotype was counted ten times or more. The CDR3 nucleotides are TGTGCCAGCAGCTTCATAAGGATCGGGGCCCGGACCCAGTACTTC. Amino acid sequence: CASSFIRIGARTQYF. This chain joins TRBV7-8 and TRBJ2-5, with D perhaps being TRBD1 or TRBD2 (5 bases each). The CDR3 has 15 residues. Trimming took off 3 bases at V and 7 bases at J, with 18 bases between the two ends. The V gene's germline CDR1 is SGHVS and CDR2 FQNEAQ.

In its sample, this clonotype was seen a few times. The V call is TRBV28, the J call TRBJ1-1; 7 bases align to TRBD1. Germline values: CDR1 MDHEN, CDR2 SYDVKM. The CDR3 covers 15 residues. The junction had 6 bases not matched to a gene; V was cut back by 4 bases and J by 1 base. The CDR3 DNA reads as TGTGCCAGCAGTTCTATGACAGGGTCGAACACTGAAGCTTTCTTT. It encodes CASSSMTGSNTEAFF.

The rearrangement uses TRBV28 and TRBJ1-1, with 7 bases that match TRBD1. The CDR3 runs to 14 residues. V lost 7 bases, J lost 4 bases, and 9 bases stayed unmatched. Germline V gene sequence: CDR1 MDHEN, CDR2 SYDVKM. Here the CDR3 reads CASTMYRGGTEAFF. CDR3 DNA: TGTGCCAGCACCATGTACAGGGGCGGCACTGAAGCTTTCTTT.

A word on this clonotype: Compared with germline, one end of the junction differs, possibly owing to a read error. This chain joins TRBV7-3 and TRBJ2-1, with D unresolved. Germline CDR1 is SGHTA and CDR2 is FQGTGA. There are 13 residues in the CDR3. The CDR3 DNA follows: TGTGCCAGCAGGTTAAGGCCGTCGGGTGAGCAGTTCTTC. Its protein is CASRLRPSGEQFF. The entire variable domain, with the rest obtained from reference TRBV7-3 and TRBJ2-1, is as follows: GAGVSQTPSNKVTEKGKYVELRCDPISGHTALYWYRQSLGQGPEFLIYFQGTGAADDSGLPNDRFFAVRPEGSVSTLKIQRTERGDSAVYLCASRLRPSGEQFFGPGTRLTVL.

This clonotype was picked up many times. This rearrangement joins TRBV28 to TRBJ2-3; 10 bases map to TRBD1. Germline loops: CDR1 MDHEN, CDR2 SYDVKM. Trimming took 7 bases from V and 3 from J; bases not matched to a gene: 19. The CDR3 spans 19 residues. In nucleotides, the CDR3 is TGTGCCAGCAACTCGTGGCGTTACAGGACAGGGGGAGAGACAGATACGCAGTATTTT. Its translation is CASNSWRYRTGGETDTQYF.